These T cell receptor beta chains were read from a single sample in a study of CD8+CD57+ T cells in acquired aplastic anemia. TCRdb redid the calling of the reads with MiXCR, one entry per CDR3 protein. The data show 200,000 to 250,000 distinct CDR3 sequences, 50% to 70% seen once. Sequencing was done on a sample of sorted CD4+, CD8+, or CD8+CD57+ T cells (not recorded which) from PBMCs. The receptors come from a human donor with aplastic anemia. Both conserved end residues are part of each CDR3. The D gene is left open where the match is weak. Size values are once, few and many counts, or a class for expanded clones, and some rows have none.

V	D	size	J	DNA	CDR3
TRBV9	NA	NA	TRBJ1-6	TGTGCCAGCAGCCTTAGTGGCAGTTGGTTGGAGCCCCTCCACTTT	CASSLSGSWLEPLHF
TRBV29-1	TRBD2	NA	TRBJ2-3	TGCAGCGTTGAAGGTCTAGCGGGAGCAGATACGCAGTATTTT	CSVEGLAGADTQYF
TRBV4-3	NA	NA	TRBJ2-1	TGCGCCAGCAGCCCAGAAAGGGAGGGGGCGGGGTGGAATGAGCAGTTCTTC	CASSPEREGAGWNEQFF
TRBV24-1	NA	few	TRBJ1-1	TGTGCCACCAGTGGGGGGGGGGGCACTGAAGCTTTCTTT	CATSGGGGTEAFF
TRBV2	NA	NA	TRBJ1-1	TGTGCCAGCCATATCCGCATGGCAGCGGCCACTGAAGCTTTCTTT	CASHIRMAAATEAFF
TRBV13	TRBD2	NA	TRBJ2-3	TGTGCCAGCAGCTTAGGTTGGGAGCGGGGGGCCGGGACAGATACGCAGTATTTT	CASSLGWERGAGTDTQYF
TRBV7-6	TRBD1	NA	TRBJ2-5	TGTGCCAGCAGCACCCAACCCGGAAAGACAGGGGTTCATGAGCAGTACTTC	CASSTQPGKTGVHEQYF
TRBV10-3	NA	NA	TRBJ1-6	TGTGCCATCAGTGAGCCCGGGGCTTCCTATAATTCACCCCTCCACTTT	CAISEPGASYNSPLHF
TRBV7-8	NA	NA	TRBJ2-2	TGTGCCAGCAGCTTGAGGGTGGGTCCGAACACCGGGGAGCTGTTTTTT	CASSLRVGPNTGELFF
TRBV25-1	TRBD1	few	TRBJ1-1	TGTGCCAGCAGACAGGGGACGAACACTGAAGCTTTCTTT	CASRQGTNTEAFF
TRBV7-2	NA	NA	TRBJ2-1	TGTGCCAGCAGCTTTTCTGGGGGTCTCTACAATGAGCAGTTCTTC	CASSFSGGLYNEQFF
TRBV9	NA	NA	TRBJ2-6	TGTGCCAGCAGCGTAGGATCTGATTCTGGGGCCAACGTCCTGACTTTC	CASSVGSDSGANVLTF
TRBV7-2	TRBD1	NA	TRBJ2-7	TGTGCCAGCAGCGTCTCCCCAGGGGGTCTCTACGAGCAGTACTTC	CASSVSPGGLYEQYF
TRBV12-3/TRBV12-4	NA	NA	TRBJ2-3	TGTGCCAGCAGTCCCGGGCTAGCGAACAATGAGCAGTATTTT	CASSPGLANNEQYF
TRBV7-2	NA	NA	TRBJ1-6	TGTGCCAGCAGCTCCAGGGCTTCACCCCTCCACTTT	CASSSRASPLHF
TRBV15	NA	NA	TRBJ1-3	TGTGCCACCAGCAGAGATGGCAGGGCTGGAAACACCATATATTTT	CATSRDGRAGNTIYF
TRBV7-6	TRBD2	NA	TRBJ2-7	TGTGCCAGCAGAGCGGGGGGTGGGTACGAGCAGTACTTC	CASRAGGGYEQYF